Listed below are T cell receptor beta chains from one sample, sequenced in a study of blood T cell repertoires in COVID-19. The data were produced by immunoSEQ multiplex PCR, yet TCRdb's version contains in-frame clones alone and is incomplete. The table has a few hundred thousand clones, approximately 83% seen once. Sequencing was done on a sample of PBMCs or T cells enriched from blood (not recorded which). The receptors originated from a man younger than 45 who had recovered from COVID-19. CDR3s leave out the opening cysteine and the closing phenylalanine or tryptophan. Fields, in order: V gene, D gene, J gene, CDR3 protein. A D gene is named only where the DNA matches it firmly.

TRBV7-2	TRBD1	TRBJ2-7	ASSSRDRGGEQY
TRBV6-5	-	TRBJ1-5	ASGLTAGNQPQH
TRBV5-1	-	TRBJ2-5	ASSLGANEETQY
TRBV7-9	-	TRBJ1-2	ASSLENYGYT
TRBV2	TRBD1	TRBJ1-2	ASSASQGGMGYT
TRBV19	-	TRBJ1-5	ASSVQGRNQPQH
TRBV5-4	TRBD2	TRBJ2-7	ASRRGGSSYEQY
TRBV6-6	TRBD2	TRBJ2-1	ASTHGGGPYNEQF
TRBV10-1	-	TRBJ2-7	ASSESCPGKPYEQY
TRBV5-1	TRBD1	TRBJ1-2	ASSLGDRAYGYT
TRBV5-1	TRBD1	TRBJ1-1	ASSLKGTGGTEAF
TRBV4-1	-	TRBJ1-6	ASSPERGYNSPLH
TRBV14	-	TRBJ2-3	ASSRLREPYTDTQY
TRBV29-1	-	TRBJ1-5	SVSVTRGNQPQH
TRBV3-1/TRBV3-2	TRBD1	TRBJ1-1	ASSTGLFTEAF
TRBV6-1	TRBD1	TRBJ1-5	ASSESDWTGDQPQH
TRBV24-1	TRBD2	TRBJ2-5	ATSDSTLTSGGAVVTQY
TRBV2	-	TRBJ2-7	ASSDVSRVLFYEQY
TRBV9	TRBD2	TRBJ2-5	ASSVGRGTSGETQY